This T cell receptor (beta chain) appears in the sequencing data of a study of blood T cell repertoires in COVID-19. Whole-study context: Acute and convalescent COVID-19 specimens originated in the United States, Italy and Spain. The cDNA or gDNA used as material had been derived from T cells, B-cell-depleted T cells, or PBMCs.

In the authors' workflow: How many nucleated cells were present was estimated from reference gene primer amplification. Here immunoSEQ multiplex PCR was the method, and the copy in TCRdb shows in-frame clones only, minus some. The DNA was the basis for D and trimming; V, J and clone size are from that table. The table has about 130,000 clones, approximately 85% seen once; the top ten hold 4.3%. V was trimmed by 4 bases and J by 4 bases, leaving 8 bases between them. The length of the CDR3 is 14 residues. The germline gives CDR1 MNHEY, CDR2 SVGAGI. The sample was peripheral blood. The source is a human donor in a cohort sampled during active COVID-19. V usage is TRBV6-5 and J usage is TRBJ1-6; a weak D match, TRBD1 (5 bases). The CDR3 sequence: CASSWQGYNSPLHF. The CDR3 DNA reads TGTGCCAGCAGTTGGCAGGGATATAATTCACCCCTCCACTTT.